These T cell receptor beta chains were read from a single sample in a study of blood T cell repertoires in COVID-19. Only in-frame clones appear in the TCRdb table, and some are missing; sequencing was by immunoSEQ multiplex PCR. The table shows 400,000 or so clones, with roughly 87% occurring only once. Sequenced material: PBMCs or T cells enriched from blood (not recorded which). These receptor sequences come from a man younger than 35 who had recovered from COVID-19. Both conserved end residues are part of each CDR3. Each record gives: D gene, V gene, J gene, clone size, CDR3 protein, CDR3 DNA. The D gene is left open where the match is weak. The listing skips clone size in some rows; elsewhere it reads once, few, many or a size class.

TRBD2	TRBV10-1	TRBJ2-2	-	CASSPTSPNTGELFF	TGCGCCAGCAGCCCGACTAGCCCGAACACCGGGGAGCTGTTTTTT
-	TRBV5-1	TRBJ2-5	-	CASSLSTEETQYF	TGCGCCAGCAGCTTGTCTACCGAAGAGACCCAGTACTTC
-	TRBV29-1	TRBJ2-7	-	CSVEGGNPYEQYF	TGCAGCGTTGAAGGCGGGAACCCCTACGAGCAGTACTTC
-	TRBV1	TRBJ1-6	many	CTSSHGQANSPLHF	TGCACCAGCAGCCACGGACAGGCTAATTCACCCCTCCACTTT
-	TRBV19	TRBJ1-4	-	CASRGRGHEKLFF	TGTGCCAGTAGGGGTAGGGGCCATGAAAAACTGTTTTTT
TRBD2	TRBV25-1	TRBJ2-7	few	CASFTKREGRDEQYF	TGTGCCAGTTTTACTAAGCGGGAGGGCCGGGACGAGCAGTACTTC
TRBD1	TRBV5-4	TRBJ1-1	-	CASRLTGVRNTEAFF	TGTGCCAGCAGGTTAACAGGGGTGAGGAACACTGAAGCTTTCTTT
-	TRBV10-3	TRBJ1-1	-	CAISGGTGTEAFF	TGTGCCATCAGTGGCGGGACGGGGACTGAAGCTTTCTTT
-	TRBV9	TRBJ2-1	-	CASSVEASVLKQFF	TGTGCCAGCAGCGTAGAAGCTAGCGTTTTAAAGCAGTTCTTC
-	TRBV28	TRBJ2-1	-	CASSPRIGMVNEQFF	TGTGCCAGCAGCCCACGCATCGGGATGGTCAATGAGCAGTTCTTC
TRBD1	TRBV10-1	TRBJ1-1	-	CASQGQGAPEAFF	TGCGCCAGCCAGGGACAGGGGGCCCCTGAAGCTTTCTTT
-	TRBV4-1	TRBJ2-7	once	CASSQAAGTFTYEQYF	TGCGCCAGCAGCCAAGCTGCCGGGACTTTCACCTACGAGCAGTACTTC
-	TRBV18	TRBJ1-6	-	CASSPPYQTGNSPLHF	TGTGCCAGCTCACCACCTTATCAAACAGGAAATTCACCCCTCCACTTT
-	TRBV6-1	TRBJ1-2	-	CASSEGSGSGYTF	TGTGCCAGCAGTGAAGGGTCCGGGTCTGGCTACACCTTC
TRBD2	TRBV6-5	TRBJ2-1	-	CASSVGDYNNEQFF	TGTGCCAGCAGCGTAGGGGACTATAACAATGAGCAGTTCTTC
-	TRBV27	TRBJ2-7	-	CASSLNRASYEQYF	TGTGCCAGCAGTTTGAACAGGGCCTCCTACGAGCAGTACTTC
-	TRBV18	TRBJ2-7	-	CASSAGSSYEQYF	TGTGCCAGCTCAGCGGGAAGCTCCTACGAGCAGTACTTC
-	TRBV28	TRBJ1-1	-	CASSLSTGEAFF	TGTGCCAGCAGTTTGTCGACAGGTGAAGCTTTCTTT
TRBD1	TRBV30	TRBJ2-1	-	CAWSGDSYNEQFF	TGTGCCTGGAGTGGGGACAGCTACAATGAGCAGTTCTTC
TRBD2	TRBV30	TRBJ2-5	-	CAWSVLAGLGETQYF	TGTGCCTGGAGTGTTTTAGCGGGACTTGGAGAGACCCAGTACTTC
-	TRBV9	TRBJ2-5	-	CASSVGSFAGETQYF	TGTGCCAGCAGCGTAGGATCCTTCGCCGGGGAGACCCAGTACTTC
TRBD1	TRBV5-4	TRBJ1-1	few	CASSPDRGRATEAFF	TGTGCCAGCAGCCCAGACAGGGGGCGGGCCACTGAAGCTTTCTTT
TRBD1	TRBV3-1/TRBV3-2	TRBJ1-4	-	CASSQLQPGQGAKLFF	TGTGCCAGCAGCCAGTTACAACCGGGACAGGGGGCAAAACTGTTTTTT
TRBD2	TRBV2	TRBJ2-2	-	CASSELAGGEGELFF	TGTGCCAGCAGTGAACTAGCGGGAGGGGAAGGGGAGCTGTTTTTT
TRBD1	TRBV6-5	TRBJ1-2	-	CASSRGQAYGYTF	TGTGCCAGCAGCCGGGGACAGGCCTATGGCTACACCTTC
-	TRBV9	TRBJ2-5	-	CASSTLPGAQETQYF	TGTGCCAGCAGCACCTTGCCGGGAGCCCAAGAGACCCAGTACTTC
TRBD2	TRBV5-1	TRBJ2-1	-	CASSSGSLAGGNEQFF	TGCGCCAGCAGCTCCGGTAGCCTAGCGGGTGGGAATGAGCAGTTCTTC
TRBD2	TRBV6-5	TRBJ2-7	-	CASRPIAGGPYEQYF	TGTGCCAGCAGACCTATAGCGGGAGGGCCGTACGAGCAGTACTTC
TRBD1	TRBV12-5	TRBJ1-1	-	CASAGQVLTEAFF	TGTGCTAGTGCCGGACAGGTTCTCACTGAAGCTTTCTTT
-	TRBV6-5	TRBJ2-7	-	CASRPKPREQYF	TGTGCCAGCAGACCTAAGCCTCGGGAGCAGTACTTC
-	TRBV4-1	TRBJ1-5	once	CASSSRVLSNQPQHF	TGCGCCAGCAGCTCCAGGGTTTTGAGCAATCAGCCCCAGCATTTT
TRBD2	TRBV5-1	TRBJ2-1	-	CASGTSGSYNEQFF	TGCGCCAGCGGGACTAGCGGCTCCTACAATGAGCAGTTCTTC
TRBD1	TRBV19	TRBJ1-5	-	CATSTGEGNQPQHF	TGTGCCACCTCGACAGGGGAAGGAAATCAGCCCCAGCATTTT
-	TRBV29-1	TRBJ1-1	-	CSVEWGGGTEAFF	TGCAGCGTTGAATGGGGGGGTGGCACTGAAGCTTTCTTT
-	TRBV7-8	TRBJ1-1	-	CASSLVVGQNTEAFF	TGTGCCAGCAGCTTAGTAGTGGGACAGAACACTGAAGCTTTCTTT
-	TRBV19	TRBJ1-2	-	CASRRGYTF	TGTGCCAGTAGACGGGGCTACACCTTC
TRBD1	TRBV19	TRBJ1-5	-	CATSGTGGGQPQHF	TGTGCCACCTCCGGGACAGGGGGTGGTCAGCCCCAGCATTTT
-	TRBV29-1	TRBJ1-2	once	CSVRETNYGYTF	TGCAGCGTTCGGGAGACTAACTATGGCTACACCTTC
TRBD1	TRBV11-2	TRBJ2-3	few	CASSMDRGSTDTQYF	TGTGCCAGCAGCATGGACAGGGGGTCCACAGATACGCAGTATTTT
-	TRBV5-1	TRBJ1-2	-	CASSSTGFSYGYTF	TGCGCCAGCAGCTCTACAGGGTTTTCCTATGGCTACACCTTC
TRBD2	TRBV19	TRBJ2-1	-	CASSTGTSGREQFF	TGTGCCAGTAGTACCGGGACTAGCGGGAGGGAGCAGTTCTTC
-	TRBV12-3/TRBV12-4	TRBJ1-1	few	CASRIAAGTEAFF	TGTGCCAGCAGAATCGCTGCGGGCACTGAAGCTTTCTTT
-	TRBV9	TRBJ1-1	-	CASSVAGIGSSEAFF	TGTGCCAGCAGCGTAGCCGGGATTGGGAGTAGTGAAGCTTTCTTT
TRBD1	TRBV5-6	TRBJ2-5	-	CASRRGQALGQETQYF	TGTGCCAGCAGACGGGGACAGGCCTTGGGGCAAGAGACCCAGTACTTC
TRBD1	TRBV3-1/TRBV3-2	TRBJ1-2	-	CASSHNRGGNYGYTF	TGTGCCAGCAGCCACAACAGGGGCGGGAACTATGGCTACACCTTC
-	TRBV7-8	TRBJ1-1	-	CASSKQVDAEAFF	TGTGCCAGCAGTAAACAGGTTGACGCTGAAGCTTTCTTT
-	TRBV6-2/TRBV6-3	TRBJ1-2	-	CASSYSKRKDYGYTF	TGTGCCAGCAGTTACTCGAAGCGGAAGGATTATGGCTACACCTTC
-	TRBV9	TRBJ2-3	-	CASSPGWGGTDTQYF	TGTGCCAGCAGCCCAGGGTGGGGGGGCACAGATACGCAGTATTTT
TRBD2	TRBV30	TRBJ2-1	-	CAWSGGLADNEQFF	TGTGCCTGGAGTGGTGGACTAGCGGACAATGAGCAGTTCTTC
TRBD1	TRBV6-5	TRBJ1-4	-	CASSFDRGTEKLFF	TGTGCCAGCAGCTTTGACAGGGGCACTGAAAAACTGTTTTTT
-	TRBV3-1/TRBV3-2	TRBJ2-7	-	CASSQSGGRYEQYF	TGTGCCAGCAGCCAAAGTGGAGGGAGGTACGAGCAGTACTTC
-	TRBV27	TRBJ2-3	-	CASSLLQTHTDTQYF	TGTGCCAGCAGTTTATTACAAACCCACACAGATACGCAGTATTTT
TRBD2	TRBV11-2	TRBJ2-7	many	CASSSTSGSPRSYEQYF	TGTGCCAGCAGCTCGACTAGCGGGAGTCCCCGCTCCTACGAGCAGTACTTC
TRBD2	TRBV29-1	TRBJ2-1	-	CSVASLASSYNEQFF	TGCAGCGTAGCCTCACTAGCGAGCTCCTACAATGAGCAGTTCTTC
-	TRBV7-9	TRBJ1-1	-	CASSFLSGQNTEAFF	TGTGCCAGCAGCTTCCTCTCAGGGCAAAACACTGAAGCTTTCTTT
-	TRBV21-1	TRBJ1-5	-	CAIYNQPQHF	TGTGCCATCTACAATCAGCCCCAGCATTTT
TRBD1	TRBV27	TRBJ1-4	-	CASSELPGQGDEKLFF	TGTGCCAGCAGTGAGCTACCGGGACAGGGAGATGAAAAACTGTTTTTT
TRBD1	TRBV5-1	TRBJ1-5	-	CASSLGDRVDQPQHF	TGCGCCAGCAGCTTGGGGGACAGGGTCGATCAGCCCCAGCATTTT
-	TRBV29-1	TRBJ2-1	-	CSVEPEGYNEQFF	TGCAGCGTTGAACCCGAGGGTTACAATGAGCAGTTCTTC